This entry describes one T cell receptor (beta chain). These data are taken from a study of PD-1 blockade in classical Hodgkin lymphoma. Profiling relied on immunoSEQ multiplex PCR, and the TCRdb table lists in-frame clones only, not all of them. The sample has tens of thousands of clones, 90% seen once. Every patient had relapsed following autologous stem cell transplantation, and cohorts differed in brentuximab vedotin exposure. The TCR sequence derives from a human donor with classical Hodgkin lymphoma. Sequencing was performed on peripheral blood mononuclear cells (PBMCs), taken at baseline.

The CDR3 loop reads CASRRGQGGEQFF. The CDR3 bases are TGTGCCAGCAGGCGGGGTCAAGGTGGGGAGCAGTTCTTC. The chain employs TRBV7-2 and TRBJ2-1; TRBD2 is a possible D gene (6 bases). The CDR3 runs 13 residues. Germline CDR1 is SGHTA and CDR2 is FQGNSA. V lost 6 bases and J 10 bases, leaving 16 bases between the germline ends. The variable domain in full, with the rest retrieved from reference TRBV7-2 and TRBJ2-1, is GAGVSQSPSNKVTEKGKDVELRCDPISGHTALYWYRQSLGQGLEFLIYFQGNSAPDKSGLPSDRFSAERTGGSVSTLTIQRTQQEDSAVYLCASRRGQGGEQFFGPGTRLTVL.